This T cell receptor (beta chain) stems from a study of tumor and adjacent non-tumor tissue in lung cancer. At the level of the study: Patients comprised 12 adenocarcinoma, a couple of squamous cell carcinoma and 1 small cell lung cancer. Stage I to III disease affected some 11 men and roughly five women aged about 30 to 85.

The CDR3 has 15 amino acids. The V and J ends lost 4 bases and 5 bases, in that order; junction bases with no gene match: 8. In germline, CDR1 is MDHEN, CDR2 SYDVKM. This clonotype has only a few counts. The antigen is unknown. This sample's RNA came from whole unsorted tissue. Overall study findings and caveats: Higher tumor TCR diversity was associated with shorter survival.

TCRbeta libraries were built with three rounds of nested PCR, modified from ARM-PCR. TCRdb reprocessed the multiplex PCR reads via MiXCR and lists one record per CDR3 protein. The data show about 93,000 distinct CDR3 sequences, with around 59% seen just once and about 15% held by the top ten. This clonotype was sampled from a man aged 65 to 85 with non-small cell lung cancer. The J gene is TRBJ2-7, the V gene TRBV28; 10 bases are shared with TRBD1. Sample: lung tumor tissue. CDR3 DNA sequence: TGTGCCAGCAGTTCCCTGGGACAGGGGTTCAACGAGCAGTACTTC. Protein product: CASSSLGQGFNEQYF.